Below, 15 T cell receptor beta chains from the same sample are listed, as sequenced in a study of post-analysis software for immune sequencing data. Study-level points and caveats: The study found TRBV5-6, TRBV5-1 and TRBV20-1 among about five TRBV segments more frequent in patients than controls.

Researchers reported that TCR beta cDNA libraries carried unique molecular identifiers. TCRdb redid the calling of the PCR reads with MiXCR, one entry per CDR3 protein. The table has hundreds of thousands of distinct CDR3 sequences, about 39% seen once. These receptors are not linked to any known antigen. Sequencing was carried out using blood. The origin of the receptors is a girl aged 2 to 10 with multiple sclerosis.

This clonotype came up many times. The rearrangement links TRBV15 to TRBJ2-1, with 7 bases that match TRBD2. This CDR3 contains 11 residues. The V and J ends lost 8 bases and 5 bases, in that order; junction bases with no gene match: 0. Germline assignment: CDR1 LNHNV and CDR2 YYDKDF (reference sequence). The CDR3 spells CATGTNNEQFF. DNA for the CDR3: TGTGCCACCGGGACTAACAATGAGCAGTTCTTC.

This rearrangement joins TRBV12-3 or TRBV12-4 to TRBJ1-5; 7 bases are a match to TRBD1. V lost 10 bases and J lost 4; bases outside the gene matches: 13. This CDR3 spans 15 amino acids. CDR3 DNA: TGTGCCACCTCACTGGGACAGTCCTTTAATCAGCCCCAGCATTTT. Its translation: CATSLGQSFNQPQHF.

The chain carries TRBV12-3 or TRBV12-4 and TRBJ1-5, with 7 bases matching TRBD1. The length of the CDR3 is 16 residues. V was clipped by 7 bases and J by 0 bases; unmatched bases: 9. CDR3 loop: CASTPSYRGSNQPQHF. CDR3 in DNA: TGTGCCAGCACCCCGAGCTACAGGGGTAGCAATCAGCCCCAGCATTTT.

This clonotype was detected a few times. The chain couples TRBV9 to TRBJ2-1; 10 nucleotides align to TRBD2. Losses at the gene ends were 4 bases for V and 9 bases for J; bases not matched to a gene: 4. Germline loops: CDR1 SGDLS, CDR2 YYNGEE. This CDR3 has 13 residues. In DNA form, the CDR3 reads TGTGCCAGCAGCTTCTGGACTAGCGGTGAGCAGTTCTTC. This translates into CASSFWTSGEQFF.

In its sample, this clonotype was seen once. This clone may be a read error of a much larger clone one base away. It is unclear where the CDR3 begins or ends on the DNA, so no DNA is shown, and the CDR3 is as TCRdb lists it. V usage is TRBV10-3 and J usage is TRBJ1-2; TRBD1 is the table's D call, not checked against the DNA. The CDR3 is 16 residues long, ends included. CDR1 and CDR2 from the germline V gene are ENHRY and SYGVKD. CDR3 residues: CATYQIGQGEDYGCTF.

The chain combines TRBV7-9 with TRBJ2-1; 8 nucleotides match TRBD1. This CDR3 is 13 amino acids long. In germline, CDR1 is SEHNR, CDR2 FQNEAQ (reference sequence). J lost 9 bases, V lost 4 bases, and 5 bases had no gene match. Written as DNA, the CDR3 is TGTGCCAGCAGCTGGACAGGGACGGGTGAGCAGTTCTTC. Protein sequence: CASSWTGTGEQFF.

The chain is built from TRBV27 and TRBJ1-2; D is unresolved. This CDR3 is built from 13 residues. Germline lookup yields CDR1 MNHEY and CDR2 SMNVEV (reference sequence). Trimming removed 3 bases at V and 4 bases at J, with 9 bases between. CDR3 in DNA: TGTGCCAGCAGTTTTGGCAGATCCTATGGCTACACCTTC. It codes for CASSFGRSYGYTF.

This clonotype was recorded a few times. V and J are TRBV4-1 and TRBJ2-1; maybe TRBD2 (6 bases). V lost 4 bases, J lost 0 bases, and 13 bases lay in between. The V gene's germline CDR1 is MGHRA and CDR2 YSYEKL. The CDR3 sequence is 16 residues long. CDR3 coding DNA: TGCGCCAGCAGCCCCGGGACTCCGAGCTCCTACAATGAGCAGTTCTTC. This sequence encodes CASSPGTPSSYNEQFF.

V gene TRBV6-1 combines with J gene TRBJ2-7, with 7 nucleotides matching TRBD1. Germline V lookup: CDR1 MNHNS, CDR2 SASEGT. After removal of 2 bases from V and 0 bases from J, the junction contained 13 bases not matched to a gene. The CDR3 loop spans 18 amino acids. In nucleotides, the CDR3 is TGTGCCAGCAGTGAACCTCTCGTAGAGACAGGGAGCTCCTACGAGCAGTACTTC. This encodes CASSEPLVETGSSYEQYF.

The gene calls are TRBV28 and TRBJ1-2; tentative D call: TRBD1 (6 bases). Germline V gene lookup returns CDR1 MDHEN and CDR2 SYDVKM. Trimming removed 6 bases at V and 5 bases at J, with 19 bases between. The CDR3 has 15 amino acids. CDR3 region: CASSYNRDIIYGYTF. The CDR3 DNA is TGTGCCAGCAGCTACAACCGGGACATCATTTATGGCTACACCTTC.

This clonotype was counted between two and nine times. The V gene is TRBV4-1, the J gene TRBJ2-1; D perhaps matches TRBD2 (5 bases). V was pared by 3 bases and J by 10 bases, with 13 bases between. CDR3 length: 13 amino acids. CDR1 is MGHRA and CDR2 is YSYEKL in the germline V gene. CDR3 nucleotide sequence: TGCGCCAGCAGCCAGGTCTTTAGGGAGGAGCAGTTCTTC. Translating it yields CASSQVFREEQFF.

This clonotype has a handful of counts. V is TRBV24-1 and J is TRBJ2-3; 8 nucleotides agree with TRBD1. CDR1 and CDR2 (germline): KGHDR, SFDVKD. V gave up 0 bases and J gave up 0 bases; unmatched junction bases: 1. CDR3 length equals 16 residues. In nucleotides, the CDR3 is TGTGCCACCAGTGATTTGGGGACAGGTAGCACAGATACGCAGTATTTT. Amino acids: CATSDLGTGSTDTQYF.

V is TRBV2 and J is TRBJ2-7; tentative D call: TRBD1 (5 bases). The CDR3 loop spans 13 amino acids. V gave up 5 bases and J gave up 2 bases, with 10 bases separating them. Germline CDR1 reads SNHLY; CDR2 reads FYNNEI. The CDR3 sequence: CASSPTGTYEQYF. The CDR3 nucleotides are TGTGCCAGCAGTCCTACAGGTACCTACGAGCAGTACTTC.

This sequence joins TRBV6-1 and TRBJ2-3, with unresolved D. The V end was cut by 7 bases, the J end by 4 bases, with 18 bases between. CDR1 is MNHNS and CDR2 is SASEGT in the germline V gene. The CDR3 runs 15 residues. CDR3 loop: CASNSGQSGPDTQYF. As DNA, the CDR3 is TGTGCCAGCAACTCGGGTCAATCGGGCCCAGATACGCAGTATTTT.

This clonotype was observed once. The V gene is TRBV2, the J gene TRBJ2-1; D perhaps matches TRBD1 (6 bases). CDR1 is SNHLY and CDR2 is FYNNEI in the germline V gene. The CDR3 is 15 residues long. Trimming shortened V by 8 bases and J by 2 bases, and 16 bases separated the two germline ends. CDR3 coding DNA: TGTGCCAGCCTCAACGGACAGACAACCTACAATGAGCAGTTCTTC. Amino acids: CASLNGQTTYNEQFF.